These 29 T cell receptor beta chains came from one sample sequenced in a study of T cell responses to AZD1222 COVID-19 vaccine. TCRdb's copy holds only in-frame clones and misses some; the assay was immunoSEQ multiplex PCR. The table lists about 150,000 clones, roughly 88% of them singletons. Sample: peripheral blood, taken on day 0 of AZD1222 vaccination. The receptors stem from an adult in good health.

The CDR3 loop is CASSLGLLYEQYF. The CDR3 DNA follows: TGTGCCAGCAGTTTGGGACTACTTTACGAGCAGTACTTC. The rearrangement links TRBV28 to TRBJ2-7; TRBD2 aligns across 7 bases. CDR3 length: 13 amino acids. V was pared by 3 bases and J by 4 bases, with 3 bases of the junction left unmatched. The germline V gene has CDR1 MDHEN and CDR2 SYDVKM. Variable domain in full (rest from reference TRBV28 and TRBJ2-7): DVKVTQSSRYLVKRTGEKVFLECVQDMDHENMFWYRQDPGLGLRLIYFSYDVKMKEKGDIPEGYSVSREKKERFSLILESASTNQTSMYLCASSLGLLYEQYFGPGTRLTVT.

The V gene is TRBV5-4, the J gene TRBJ2-5; D not certain. The germline V gene has CDR1 SGHNT and CDR2 YYREEE (reference sequence). CDR3 size: 13 residues. Trimming left V 3 bases short and J 5 bases short, with 11 bases between. The CDR3: CASSSPLGETQYF. The CDR3 coding sequence is TGTGCCAGCAGCTCCCCCCTAGGGGAGACCCAGTACTTC. The variable domain in full, with the rest retrieved from reference TRBV5-4 and TRBJ2-5, is ETGVTQSPTHLIKTRGQQVTLRCSSQSGHNTVSWYQQALGQGPQFIFQYYREEENGRGNFPPRFSGLQFPNYSSELNVNALELDDSALYLCASSSPLGETQYFGPGTRLLVL.

In this sample, this clone turned up a few times. The J gene is TRBJ1-1, the V gene TRBV5-1; 7 nucleotides align to TRBD1. Germline V gene data show CDR1 as SGHRS and CDR2 as YFSETQ. The ends lost 3 bases at V and 5 bases at J; junction bases unmatched: 7. The CDR3 consists of 14 residues. CDR3 loop: CASSSSRQGTEAFF. Written as DNA, the CDR3 is TGCGCCAGCAGCTCGTCAAGACAGGGTACTGAAGCTTTCTTT.

Written as DNA, the CDR3 is TGTGCCAGTAGTATGGGGAGAACTAGCGACGGCACAGATACGCAGTATTTT. It specifies CASSMGRTSDGTDTQYF. This rearrangement joins TRBV19 to TRBJ2-3; 7 bases are shared with TRBD2. The CDR3 runs 17 residues. V was pared by 3 bases and J by 1 base, with 10 bases of the junction left unmatched. Germline CDR1 and CDR2: LNHDA and SQIVND (reference sequence).

V gene TRBV9 combines with J gene TRBJ1-4, with D uncertain. Germline lookup yields CDR1 SGDLS and CDR2 YYNGEE. V was shortened by 0 bases and J by 6 bases, with 9 bases between the two germline ends. CDR3 length: 14 residues. CDR3 nucleotide sequence: TGTGCCAGCAGCGTAGGAGGAAGGGATGAAAAACTGTTTTTT. Residues: CASSVGGRDEKLFF. Using reference TRBV9 and TRBJ1-4 for the parts outside the CDR3, the full variable domain is DSGVTQTPKHLITATGQRVTLRCSPRSGDLSVYWYQQSLDQGLQFLIQYYNGEERAKGNILERFSAQQFPDLHSELNLSSLELGDSALYFCASSVGGRDEKLFFGSGTQLSVL.

V is TRBV7-9 and J is TRBJ1-1, with 7 bases identical to TRBD1. V lost 6 bases to trimming and J lost 0 bases; unmatched junction nucleotides: 7. The CDR3 extends over 15 amino acids. CDR1 and CDR2 from the germline V gene are SEHNR and FQNEAQ (reference sequence). DNA for the CDR3: TGTGCCAGCAGGCATCAGGGGGGCTTGAACACTGAAGCTTTCTTT. Translated, it gives CASRHQGGLNTEAFF.

In its sample, this clone was seen a few times. The V and J genes are TRBV15 and TRBJ2-6; 7 bases align to TRBD1. The length of the CDR3 is 18 residues. CDR1 and CDR2 from the germline V gene are LNHNV and YYDKDF (reference sequence). J gave up 0 bases and V 5 bases, and 10 bases lay outside the gene matches. The CDR3 DNA sequence: TGTGCCACCAGCGAACCGGGACAGTACGCCTCTGGGGCCAACGTCCTGACTTTC. Protein sequence: CATSEPGQYASGANVLTF.

The J gene is TRBJ2-7, the V gene TRBV12-3 or TRBV12-4, with a possible D match to TRBD1 (6 bases). There are 13 residues in the CDR3. The V and J ends lost 6 bases and 5 bases respectively, with 14 bases between them. In nucleotides, the CDR3 is TGTGCCAGCAGCGCTACAGGGAGACACGAGCAGTACTTC. Protein sequence: CASSATGRHEQYF.

The chain is built from TRBV5-6 and TRBJ1-4; perhaps TRBD1 as D (6 bases). V gave up 0 bases and J gave up 10 bases, with 16 bases separating them. The CDR3 runs 15 residues. The germline V gene encodes CDR1 SGHDT and CDR2 YYEEEE. The CDR3 region has the DNA TGTGCCAGCAGCTTGGGCCAGCTCGGAGGGGGAAAACTGTTTTTT. Protein: CASSLGQLGGGKLFF.

The chain has TRBV6-5 and TRBJ1-1; D is unclear. Germline V gives CDR1 MNHEY, CDR2 SVGAGI. The germline V and J ends were trimmed by 6 bases and 6 bases, with 11 bases remaining between them. The CDR3 runs to 12 residues. The CDR3 sequence is CASSLPGAEAFF. DNA of the CDR3: TGTGCCAGCAGCCTTCCCGGGGCTGAAGCTTTCTTT.

This clone occurred once. The chain is built from TRBV30 and TRBJ1-2, with 7 bases fitting TRBD1. The CDR3 runs 13 residues. Trimming cost V 4 bases and J 7 bases; bases outside gene matches: 9. Looked up from germline, CDR1 is GTSNPN and CDR2 is SVGIG (reference sequence). The CDR3 loop is CAWTPDRMGGYTF. DNA of the CDR3: TGTGCCTGGACCCCGGACAGGATGGGTGGCTACACCTTC.

The J gene is TRBJ2-5, the V gene TRBV7-2; weak D call: TRBD1 (5 bases). CDR1 is SGHTA and CDR2 is FQGNSA in the germline V gene. V lost 1 base, J lost 5 bases, and 11 bases lay in between. The CDR3 runs to 14 residues. CDR3 in DNA: TGTGCCAGCAGCTTAGGTCCAGGGTGGGAGACCCAGTACTTC. Its translation is CASSLGPGWETQYF. Complete variable domain (other parts from reference TRBV7-2 and TRBJ2-5): GAGVSQSPSNKVTEKGKDVELRCDPISGHTALYWYRQSLGQGLEFLIYFQGNSAPDKSGLPSDRFSAERTGGSVSTLTIQRTQQEDSAVYLCASSLGPGWETQYFGPGTRLLVL.

The gene calls are TRBV5-4 and TRBJ1-2, with TRBD1 matching over 8 bases. Per germline, CDR1 SGHNT and CDR2 YYREEE (reference sequence). V dropped 3 bases and J dropped 5; count of bases not matched to a gene: 6. CDR3 length equals 14 residues. In DNA form, the CDR3 reads TGTGCCAGCAGCTCGACAGGGGTGGAATATGGCTACACCTTC. As protein: CASSSTGVEYGYTF.

The chain is built from TRBV29-1 and TRBJ2-5, with D possibly matching TRBD1 (5 bases). The V end lost 5 bases, the J end lost 5 bases, and 12 bases lay between the germline ends. Germline V gene data show CDR1 as SQVTM and CDR2 as ANQGSEA. CDR3 length equals 12 residues. The CDR3 is CSVPRGVETQYF. The CDR3 DNA reads TGCAGCGTTCCTAGGGGCGTTGAGACCCAGTACTTC.

The CDR3 nucleotides read TGCGCCAGCAGCCGAAGACAGGACTCCAATTCACCCCTCCACTTT. This encodes CASSRRQDSNSPLHF. The chain employs TRBV4-3 and TRBJ1-6, with TRBD1 as a possible D gene (6 bases). Trimming removed 4 bases from V and 7 bases from J, with 14 bases in between. The germline CDR1 and CDR2 sequences are LGHNA and YSLEER. The CDR3 totals 15 residues.

This chain uses TRBV11-2 with TRBJ1-6, with D unresolved. Germline loops: CDR1 SGHAT, CDR2 FQNNGV. The CDR3 loop spans 15 amino acids. Trimming pared 0 bases from V and 7 bases from J, leaving 10 bases between. CDR3 loop: CASSLDISGNSPLHF. As DNA, the CDR3 is TGTGCCAGCAGCTTAGACATCTCTGGGAATTCACCCCTCCACTTT.

The chain employs TRBV29-1 and TRBJ1-1, with D uncertain. V lost 3 bases and J lost 8, with 10 bases in between. The CDR3 is made up of 11 amino acids. Per the germline V gene, CDR1 is SQVTM and CDR2 is ANQGSEA. CDR3 region: CSVEMWGEAFF. Written as DNA, the CDR3 is TGCAGCGTTGAGATGTGGGGAGAAGCTTTCTTT. The full variable domain, its missing parts supplied by reference TRBV29-1 and TRBJ1-1, is SAVISQKPSRDICQRGTSLTIQCQVDSQVTMMFWYRQQPGQSLTLIATANQGSEATYESGFVIDKFPISRPNLTFSTLTVSNMSPEDSSIYLCSVEMWGEAFFGQGTRLTVV.

The CDR3 coding sequence is TGCGCCAGCAGCTTGGATACTAGCGGCCTGAGGTCCTACGAGCAGTACTTC. It codes for CASSLDTSGLRSYEQYF. This rearrangement joins TRBV5-1 to TRBJ2-7; 8 positions match TRBD2. This CDR3 spans 17 amino acids. The germline V gene has CDR1 SGHRS and CDR2 YFSETQ. V trimming: 0 bases; J trimming: 1 base; junction bases outside the gene matches: 9.

This chain links TRBV4-1 with TRBJ2-3; 13 nucleotides line up with TRBD2. Unmatched junction bases numbered 9, after V lost 4 bases and J lost 8 bases. The CDR3 totals 16 residues. CDR1 is MGHRA and CDR2 is YSYEKL in the germline V gene. As DNA, the CDR3 is TGCGCCAGCAGCCGACTAGCGGGAGGCTCGGCCCGTACGCAGTATTTT. Translating gives CASSRLAGGSARTQYF.

This clone was detected only a few times. The chain has TRBV6-5 and TRBJ2-3; 8 nucleotides match TRBD2. V was clipped by 4 bases and J by 0 bases; unmatched bases: 3. CDR1 MNHEY and CDR2 SVGAGI come from the germline V gene. This CDR3 contains 15 residues. For the CDR3, the DNA is TGTGCCAGCAGTTCGGGACTAGGGAGCACAGATACGCAGTATTTT. It specifies CASSSGLGSTDTQYF.

The rearrangement links TRBV2 to TRBJ2-7; tentative D call: TRBD1 (6 bases). Germline CDR1 is SNHLY and CDR2 is FYNNEI. V dropped 7 bases and J dropped 2 bases, with 9 bases sitting between them. CDR3 size: 12 residues. CDR3 in amino acids: CASIRDTYEQYF. CDR3 bases: TGTGCCAGCATTAGGGACACCTACGAGCAGTACTTC.

This chain joins TRBV29-1 and TRBJ1-2, with 9 nucleotides matching TRBD1. Germline trimming cut 6 bases from V and 3 bases from J; bases unmatched to any gene: 5. This CDR3 is 13 amino acids long. Germline V gene sequence: CDR1 SQVTM, CDR2 ANQGSEA. The CDR3 region has the DNA TGCAGCGTAAGGACAGGGGATGACTATGGCTACACCTTC. This codes for CSVRTGDDYGYTF.

V gene TRBV25-1 combines with J gene TRBJ2-5, with TRBD1 as a possible D gene (6 bases). Germline CDR1 reads MGHDK; CDR2 reads SYGVNS. Trimming pared 3 bases from V and 2 bases from J, leaving 13 bases between. This CDR3 contains 15 residues. The CDR3 DNA reads as TGTGCCAGCAGTGATACCCGGACAGTACAAGAGACCCAGTACTTC. Protein sequence: CASSDTRTVQETQYF.

The CDR3 sequence: CAIAGGGSNQPQHF. The CDR3 coding sequence is TGTGCCATAGCAGGCGGAGGGAGCAATCAGCCCCAGCATTTT. J is TRBJ1-5 and V is TRBV28; D gene unclear. Germline CDR1 reads MDHEN; CDR2 reads SYDVKM. The CDR3 length is 14 residues. Trimming took 10 bases from V and 1 from J, leaving 14 bases between them.

J is TRBJ1-2 and V is TRBV5-4; D is perhaps TRBD1 (5 bases). CDR3 size: 15 residues. CDR1 is SGHNT, CDR2 YYREEE, per germline (reference sequence). Deletions cut 4 bases from V and 1 base from J, with 14 bases between. The CDR3 here is CASSPGTGVNYGYTF. As DNA, the CDR3 is TGTGCCAGCAGCCCAGGGACCGGGGTTAACTATGGCTACACCTTC.

The chain employs TRBV15 and TRBJ2-6; no reliable D call. Between the trimmed V and J ends, which lost 8 bases and 0 bases, there was a span of 14 bases. CDR1 is LNHNV, CDR2 YYDKDF, per germline (reference sequence). CDR3 size: 16 residues. CDR3 region: CATAMVSLSGANVLTF. The CDR3 region has the DNA TGTGCCACCGCAATGGTATCCCTCTCTGGGGCCAACGTCCTGACTTTC. Drawing the rest from reference TRBV15 and TRBJ2-6, the complete variable domain is DAMVIQNPRYQVTQFGKPVTLSCSQTLNHNVMYWYQQKSSQAPKLLFHYYDKDFNNEADTPDNFQSRRPNTSFCFLDIRSPGLGDTAMYLCATAMVSLSGANVLTFGAGSRLTVL.

The V call is TRBV5-5, the J call TRBJ1-2; TRBD1 might be the D (5 bases). The CDR3 has 15 residues. The V gene lost 4 bases and the J gene lost 7 bases, with 20 bases spanning the gap. Per the germline V gene, CDR1 is SGHKS and CDR2 is YYEKEE (reference sequence). The CDR3 sequence is CASSRVLGPGGGYTF. The CDR3 DNA sequence: TGTGCCAGCAGCCGGGTCTTGGGGCCTGGGGGTGGCTACACCTTC.

This clone was observed a few times. This rearrangement joins TRBV28 to TRBJ2-1; D is possibly TRBD1 (5 bases). Trimming removed 7 bases from V and 8 bases from J, with 18 bases in between. This CDR3 spans 14 amino acids. Germline V CDR1 and CDR2: MDHEN, SYDVKM. The CDR3 loop is CASTLGQINDEQFF. In DNA, the CDR3 is TGTGCCAGCACCCTGGGGCAGATCAACGATGAGCAGTTCTTC.

This chain connects TRBV14 to TRBJ2-5; the D gene is possibly TRBD2 (5 bases). V dropped 4 bases and J dropped 5 bases, with 8 bases sitting between them. CDR1 and CDR2 from the germline V gene are SGHDN and FVKESK. The CDR3 loop spans 12 amino acids. In nucleotides, the CDR3 is TGTGCCAGCAGCCCCTCGGGGGAGACCCAGTACTTC. It specifies CASSPSGETQYF.